This T cell receptor (beta chain) derives from a study of tumor-infiltrating lymphocytes in primary liver carcinoma. Study observations and caveats: Tumor samples exhibited a significantly greater top-250-clone fraction than blood samples (p = 0.039).

The CDR3 runs to 15 residues. Germline loops: CDR1 SGHKS, CDR2 YYEKEE (reference sequence). Trimming removed 8 bases from V and 4 bases from J, with 20 bases in between. The researchers produced TCR beta cDNA from around 0.5 ug total RNA with a constant-region primer. Three-round nested multiplex PCR performed with slightly modified ARM-PCR produced the TCR beta libraries. The opening two PCR rounds, ten to eleven cycles each, paired TRBV1-TRBV30 forward primers with a C-beta reverse primer. TCRdb re-called the multiplex PCR reads with MiXCR, one entry per CDR3 protein. The sample lists more than 30,000 distinct CDR3 sequences; roughly 77% were seen once. Notes on this clonotype: Its antigen is not identified.

Unsorted bulk tissue, roughly 19-33 mg of it, served as the source for co-extraction of RNA and DNA. The patients, who had chronic HBV infection, were treatment-naive (untreated). This receptor was taken from a man between 35 and 55 years old with primary liver carcinoma and hepatitis B virus infection. Sequencing was done on a sample of tumor-adjacent normal liver tissue. The rearrangement links TRBV5-5 to TRBJ2-3, with D tentatively TRBD1 or TRBD2 (5 bases each). The DNA of the CDR3 is TGTGCCAGTGGCCCGGAGGACAAGGGAGCAGATACGCAGTATTTT. Translation: CASGPEDKGADTQYF.